The 3 T cell receptor beta chains listed next were all sequenced from one sample in a study of blood T cells in healthy people across ages (dated by TCRdb to between 2014 and 2017). To prepare the library, 5' RACE was applied. TCRdb names Illumina HiSeq 2500 as the instrument used. A second about 6 to 11 cycle PCR used a sample-barcoded 5' primer and a J-beta primer mix. The public reads were run again by TCRdb, first through fastp at Q25 and then through MiXCR, and only productive beta chains were kept. Rows with one shared CDR3 protein collapse into an entry with the most common genes and DNA. This sample gives over 1,300,000 distinct CDR3 sequences in total; 59% of them show up just once. The ten largest make up approximately 7% of the sample. Sequencing was done on a sample of blood. Receptor source: a man between 18 and 35 years old in good health.

This chain connects TRBV7-8 to TRBJ2-1, with no clear D. Between the trimmed V and J ends, which lost 6 bases and 8 bases, there was a span of 14 bases. The CDR3 spans 13 residues. Germline V gene data show CDR1 as SGHVS and CDR2 as FQNEAQ. The CDR3 loop reads CASRVPDAYEQFF. For the CDR3, the DNA is TGTGCCAGCAGAGTCCCTGACGCGTATGAGCAGTTCTTC.

This clonotype is a singleton in its sample. The V call is TRBV14, the J call TRBJ2-2; D call uncertain. The CDR3 is 14 amino acids. Deletions cut 2 bases from V and 4 bases from J, with 8 bases between. Germline V gives CDR1 SGHDN, CDR2 FVKESK. CDR3 nucleotide sequence: TGTGCCAGCAGCCAAAAATTACTCACCGGGGAGCTGTTTTTT. As protein: CASSQKLLTGELFF.

The chain has TRBV7-2 and TRBJ1-1, with 7 bases matching TRBD1. The CDR3 extends over 14 amino acids. V dropped 2 bases and J dropped 3; count of bases not matched to a gene: 3. CDR1 SGHTA and CDR2 FQGNSA come from the germline V gene. Here the CDR3 reads CASSLRTGHTEAFF. DNA of the CDR3: TGTGCCAGCAGCTTACGGACAGGTCACACTGAAGCTTTCTTT.